This TCR beta chain was observed in a study of blood T cell repertoires in COVID-19. Overall study context: Collection of acute and convalescent COVID-19 samples took place in the United States, Italy and Spain. Sample material is recorded as cDNA or gDNA derived from T cells, B-cell-depleted T cells, or PBMCs.

In the study's own analysis: Cell counts per sample came from amplifying reference gene primers. Assay used: immunoSEQ multiplex PCR; TCRdb lists only in-frame clones, some missing. D and trimming come from the DNA, and the V and J calls and clone size come from that table. The sample records some 200,000 clones, 94% being singletons. It was during active infection that Seattle patients were enrolled and then longitudinally followed. Germline trimming cut 6 bases from V and 10 bases from J; bases unmatched to any gene: 4. The CDR3 covers 13 residues. The rearrangement joins TRBV12-3 or TRBV12-4 to TRBJ1-6, with TRBD1 matching 9 bases. Sequenced sample: peripheral blood. This clonotype was obtained from a man younger than 40 with COVID-19, enrolled during active disease. The CDR3 bases are TGTGCCAGCAGACAGGGGGCGAGGTCACCCCTCCACTTT. Encoded protein: CASRQGARSPLHF.